This T cell receptor (beta chain) was identified during a study of blood T cell repertoires in COVID-19 (TCRdb year 2020). About the investigation overall: The collaborator samples originated in the United States, Italy and Spain and spanned the acute and convalescent phases of COVID-19. The material from the prospective study consisted of cDNA or gDNA derived from T cells, B-cell-depleted T cells, or PBMCs. The dataset comprised deeply sampled blood TCRbeta repertoires from subjects exposed to, actively infected with, or recovered from COVID-19. A freely available public database, intended as a resource for researchers studying the immune response to SARS-CoV-2, is where the repertoires were released. Samples were obtained from the ongoing ImmuneRACE study (first 160 participants) and from some 1,200 subjects provided by 6 global collaborators. Nearly every sample came with metadata listing a de-identified subject ID, COVID-19 status, age in years and sex. Where HLA class I and class II types were available, the types were taken from metadata supplied by the sample provider, not from assay-based typing. Study-wide findings and limitations: How much clinical and demographic metadata was included differed by source and by participant, and the metadata was provided uncurated.

One collaborating source in Seattle enrolled patients during active infection and followed them longitudinally through the course of disease. Whole blood was collected in K2EDTA tubes by collaborating institutions according to the institutions' own protocols. Collaborator samples were shipped for TCRbeta analysis as frozen whole blood, isolated PBMCs, or DNA extracted from either sample type. The V end gives up 5 bases and the J end 5 bases, leaving 5 bases in the junction not matched to a gene. Counted from cysteine to phenylalanine, this CDR3 has 13 amino acids. Only the CDR3 region is kept as DNA, spanning 39 bases read in frame from base 1. The germline V gene (reference sequence) supplies CDR1 WNHNN and CDR2 SYGVQD. In regard to this clone: Which antigen it targets is not known. Nothing much larger sits one base from this clone, and base qualities are not available.

The immunoSEQ Assay, a bias-controlled multiplex PCR, was used to amplify TCRbeta CDR3 regions from genomic DNA. The study's own analysis went as follows. The number of nucleated cells in each sample was estimated from the amplification of reference gene primers within the assay. To quantify the absolute abundance of each unique TCRbeta CDR3 rearrangement, sequence reads were collapsed and filtered. For each sample, productive Simpson clonality was calculated as the square root of Simpson's diversity index across productive rearrangements. Sourced from immuneACCESS, this table was stored by TCRdb with only in-frame sequences that have V and J called. A share of the clones is absent; for the studies checked, an unresolved V gene accounts for under half, and the remainder has no known explanation. The V and J calls and the clone size are those of that table, but D and trimming were determined from the DNA. In all, the sample holds roughly 390,000 clones, and more than 75% of those were seen once. The ten largest clones capture 10% of the sample.

This TCR was recovered from a woman aged 30 to 39 with COVID-19, enrolled during active disease. Material: peripheral blood. The sequence links TRBV10-1 to TRBJ2-5, with 7 bases in between that match TRBD2. The bases read TGCGCCAGCAGTCGTGGGGGGGACGAGACCCAGTACTTC. Its protein product is CASSRGGDETQYF.